This T cell receptor (beta chain) was documented in a study of control samples from healthy donors and cancer patients. The CDR3 length is 15 residues. CDR1 LGHNA and CDR2 YSLEER come from the germline V gene. The V and J ends lost 1 base and 3 bases, in that order; junction bases with no gene match: 5. The data were produced by immunoSEQ multiplex PCR, yet TCRdb's version contains in-frame clones alone and is incomplete. The sample consists of about 78,000 clones, roughly nine tenths of them appearing once. The chain combines TRBV4-3 with TRBJ2-7, with 8 nucleotides matching TRBD2. The sample taken for sequencing was blood. The source is a woman aged 60-75 years in good health. Written as DNA, the CDR3 is TGCGCCAGCAGCCAAGCCCAAGCGGGAGTCTACGAGCAGTACTTC. Translating gives CASSQAQAGVYEQYF.